The rows below give T cell receptor beta chains drawn from one sample of a study of blood T cell repertoires in COVID-19. The protocol was immunoSEQ multiplex PCR, while the TCRdb copy is restricted to in-frame clones and leaves out a portion. Here the sample spans 170,000 or so clones, approximately 86% being singletons. Sequenced input: peripheral blood. The source is a middle-aged man with active or convalescent COVID-19. Each CDR3 is given with its conserved first and last residue. The D gene is left open where the match is weak. Clone sizes are given selectively: once, few, many, or a class where the clone is expanded.

j_call d_call v_call clone_size cdr3_aa cdr3_nt
TRBJ2-1 - TRBV7-2 - CASSLQEGEQFF TGTGCCAGCAGCTTACAGGAGGGTGAGCAGTTCTTC
TRBJ1-5 TRBD1 TRBV5-6 - CASSFRQGEAGRSNQPQHF TGTGCCAGCAGCTTTAGACAGGGGGAGGCGGGTCGTAGCAATCAGCCCCAGCATTTT
TRBJ2-7 TRBD1 TRBV19 - CASSTTTGAEQYF TGTGCCAGTAGTACGACCACAGGGGCCGAGCAGTACTTC
TRBJ1-1 - TRBV9 - CASSVAGADGHADTEAFF TGTGCCAGCAGCGTAGCTGGGGCGGATGGGCATGCGGACACTGAAGCTTTCTTT
TRBJ2-7 TRBD2 TRBV13 - CASSRSGLAGSYEQYF TGTGCCAGCAGCAGATCGGGACTAGCGGGTTCCTACGAGCAGTACTTC
TRBJ2-1 TRBD1 TRBV9 - CASSEAIGTGGRFEQFF TGTGCCAGCAGCGAAGCCATAGGGACAGGGGGTAGGTTTGAGCAGTTCTTC
TRBJ2-1 - TRBV14 - CASSQGTGAVYSYNEQFF TGTGCCAGCAGCCAAGGAACTGGGGCGGTGTACTCCTACAATGAGCAGTTCTTC
TRBJ2-6 - TRBV5-6 - CASSPIPSGANVLTF TGTGCCAGCAGCCCTATACCGTCTGGGGCCAACGTCCTGACTTTC
TRBJ2-1 TRBD2 TRBV4-3 - CASSQDTGGWYNEQFF TGCGCCAGCAGCCAAGACACGGGAGGGTGGTACAATGAGCAGTTCTTC
TRBJ2-5 - TRBV11-2 - CASSLGGIRETQYF TGTGCCAGCAGCTTAGGAGGCATCCGAGAGACCCAGTACTTC
TRBJ2-2 TRBD1 TRBV4-1 - CASRKKNTGDANTGELFF TGCGCCAGCAGGAAGAAGAACACAGGGGACGCGAACACCGGGGAGCTGTTTTTT
TRBJ2-1 - TRBV3-1/TRBV3-2 - CASSQAGVFYNEQFF TGTGCCAGCAGCCAAGCAGGGGTGTTTTACAATGAGCAGTTCTTC
TRBJ2-7 TRBD2 TRBV9 - CASSEGLAGVSDEQYF TGTGCCAGCAGCGAAGGACTAGCGGGGGTATCGGACGAGCAGTACTTC
TRBJ1-5 TRBD1 TRBV6-5 - CASRSEGAGQPQHF TGTGCCAGCAGATCCGAGGGGGCAGGTCAGCCCCAGCATTTT
TRBJ2-5 - TRBV24-1 - CATSDTGLETQYF TGTGCCACCAGTGATACGGGGTTGGAGACCCAGTACTTC
TRBJ1-6 - TRBV2 - CASSVAGERNSPLHF TGTGCCAGCAGTGTGGCAGGGGAAAGGAATTCACCCCTCCACTTT
TRBJ2-5 TRBD1 TRBV11-3 many CASSTRSSGQPRTQYF TGTGCCAGCAGCACCAGGTCGTCGGGACAGCCTAGGACCCAGTACTTC
TRBJ2-3 TRBD2 TRBV18 - CASSPLGLAGRDTQYF TGTGCCAGCTCACCACTCGGGCTAGCGGGGCGAGATACGCAGTATTTT
TRBJ2-7 TRBD2 TRBV7-9 once CASSLKPGLREHISYEQYF TGTGCCAGCAGCTTAAAACCGGGCTTGCGGGAGCATATCTCCTACGAGCAGTACTTC
TRBJ2-2 - TRBV5-6 - CASSLAGWGRELFF TGTGCCAGCAGCTTGGCCGGGTGGGGCCGGGAGCTGTTTTTT